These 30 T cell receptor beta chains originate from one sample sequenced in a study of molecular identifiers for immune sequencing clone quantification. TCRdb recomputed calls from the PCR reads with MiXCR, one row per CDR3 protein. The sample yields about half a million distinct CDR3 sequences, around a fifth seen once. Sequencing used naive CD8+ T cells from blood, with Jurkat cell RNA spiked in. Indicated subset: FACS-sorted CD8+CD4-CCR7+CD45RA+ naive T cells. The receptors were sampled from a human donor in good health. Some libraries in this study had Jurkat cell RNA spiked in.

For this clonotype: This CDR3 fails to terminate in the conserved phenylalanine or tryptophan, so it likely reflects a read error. The CDR3 coding sequence is TGTGCCAGCAGCTTACTTAATGAAAAACTGTTTTCT. Protein sequence: CASSLLNEKLFS. The chain couples TRBV7-9 to TRBJ1-4; D gene unclear. The CDR3 consists of 12 residues. Trimming shortened V by 2 bases and J by 4 bases, and 2 bases separated the two germline ends. The V gene's germline CDR1 is SEHNR and CDR2 FQNEAQ (reference sequence).

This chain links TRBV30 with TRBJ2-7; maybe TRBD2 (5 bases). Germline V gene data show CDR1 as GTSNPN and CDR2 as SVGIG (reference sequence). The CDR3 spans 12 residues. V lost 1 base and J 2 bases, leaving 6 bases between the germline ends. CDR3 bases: TGTGCCTGGAGTGGGAGGACCTACGAGCAGTACTTC. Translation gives CAWSGRTYEQYF.

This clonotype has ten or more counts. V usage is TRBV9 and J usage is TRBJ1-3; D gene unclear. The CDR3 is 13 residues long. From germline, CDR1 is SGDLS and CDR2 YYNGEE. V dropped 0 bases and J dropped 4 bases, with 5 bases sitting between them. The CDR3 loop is CASSVGRGNTIYF. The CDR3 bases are TGTGCCAGCAGCGTAGGCAGAGGAAACACCATATATTTT.

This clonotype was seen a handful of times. The CDR3 sequence: CASSQAIAGSKNIQYF. As DNA, the CDR3 is TGTGCCAGCAGCCAAGCGATAGCGGGGAGCAAAAACATTCAGTACTTC. This chain uses TRBV3-1 with TRBJ2-4, with 8 bases aligning to TRBD2. The germline gives CDR1 LGHDT, CDR2 YNNKEL (reference sequence). The CDR3 totals 16 residues. J lost 3 bases, V lost 1 base, and 5 bases had no gene match.

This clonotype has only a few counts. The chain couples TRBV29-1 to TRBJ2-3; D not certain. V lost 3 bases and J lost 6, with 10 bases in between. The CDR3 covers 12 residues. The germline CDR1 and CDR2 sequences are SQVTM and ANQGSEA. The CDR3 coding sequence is TGCAGCGTTGACCTCTATGGGGATACGCAGTATTTT. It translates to CSVDLYGDTQYF.

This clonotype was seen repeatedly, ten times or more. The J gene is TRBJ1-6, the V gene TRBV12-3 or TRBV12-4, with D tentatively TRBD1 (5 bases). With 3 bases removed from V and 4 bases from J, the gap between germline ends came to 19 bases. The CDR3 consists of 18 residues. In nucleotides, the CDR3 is TGTGCCAGCAGTTTCGTCGTCGGGGCGCGCCCTTATAATTCACCCCTCCACTTT. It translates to CASSFVVGARPYNSPLHF.

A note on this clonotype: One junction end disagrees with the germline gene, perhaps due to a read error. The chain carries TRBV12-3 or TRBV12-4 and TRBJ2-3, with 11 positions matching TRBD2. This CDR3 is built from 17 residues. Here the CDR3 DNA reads TGTGTCAGCAGTACCATACTAGCGGGGGTTCTTGCAGATACGCAGTATTTT. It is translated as CVSSTILAGVLADTQYF.

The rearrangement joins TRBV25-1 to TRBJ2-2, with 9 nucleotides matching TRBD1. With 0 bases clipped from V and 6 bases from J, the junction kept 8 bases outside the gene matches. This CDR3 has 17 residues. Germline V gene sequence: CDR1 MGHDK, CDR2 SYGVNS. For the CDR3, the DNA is TGTGCCAGCAGTGAATATCTGGACAGGGGTCTCGCCGGGGAGCTGTTTTTT. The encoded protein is CASSEYLDRGLAGELFF.

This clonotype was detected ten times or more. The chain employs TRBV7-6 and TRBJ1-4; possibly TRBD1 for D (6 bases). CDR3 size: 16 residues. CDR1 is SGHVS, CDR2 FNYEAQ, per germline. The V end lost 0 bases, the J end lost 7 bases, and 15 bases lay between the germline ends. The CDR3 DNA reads TGTGCCAGCAGCTTAGCGCGGGGGCCGCAGGGTGAAAAACTGTTTTTT. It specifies CASSLARGPQGEKLFF.

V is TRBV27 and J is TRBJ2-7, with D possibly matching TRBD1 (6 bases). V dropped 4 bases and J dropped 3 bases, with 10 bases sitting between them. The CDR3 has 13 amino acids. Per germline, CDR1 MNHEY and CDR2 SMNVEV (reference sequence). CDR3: CASSYRVSYEQYF. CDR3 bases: TGTGCCAGCAGTTACAGGGTAAGCTACGAGCAGTACTTC.

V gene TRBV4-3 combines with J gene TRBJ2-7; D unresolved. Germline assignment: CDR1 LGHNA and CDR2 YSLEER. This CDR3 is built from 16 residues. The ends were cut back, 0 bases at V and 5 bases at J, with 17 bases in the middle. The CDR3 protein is CASSQEMAQVLNEQYF. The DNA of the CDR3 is TGCGCCAGCAGCCAAGAGATGGCCCAGGTTCTGAACGAGCAGTACTTC.

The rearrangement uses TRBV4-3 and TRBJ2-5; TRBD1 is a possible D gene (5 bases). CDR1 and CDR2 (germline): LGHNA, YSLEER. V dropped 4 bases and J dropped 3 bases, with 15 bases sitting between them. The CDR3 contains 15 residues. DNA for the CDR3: TGCGCCAGCAGCCTACTGGACAATTCGGAAGAGACCCAGTACTTC. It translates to CASSLLDNSEETQYF.

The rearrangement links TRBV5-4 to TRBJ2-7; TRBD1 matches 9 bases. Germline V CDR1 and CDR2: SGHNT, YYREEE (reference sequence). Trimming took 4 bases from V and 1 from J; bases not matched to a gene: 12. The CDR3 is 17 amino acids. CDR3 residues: CASSVFSRDRVSYEQYF. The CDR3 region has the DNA TGTGCCAGCAGCGTTTTCAGCCGGGACAGGGTATCCTACGAGCAGTACTTC.

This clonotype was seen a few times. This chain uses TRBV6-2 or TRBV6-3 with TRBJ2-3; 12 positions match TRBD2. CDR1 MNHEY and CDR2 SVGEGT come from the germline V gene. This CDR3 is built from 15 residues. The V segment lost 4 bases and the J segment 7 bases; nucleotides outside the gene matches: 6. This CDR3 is CASSFLAGGMNTQYF. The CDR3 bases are TGTGCCAGCAGTTTTCTAGCGGGAGGGATGAATACGCAGTATTTT.

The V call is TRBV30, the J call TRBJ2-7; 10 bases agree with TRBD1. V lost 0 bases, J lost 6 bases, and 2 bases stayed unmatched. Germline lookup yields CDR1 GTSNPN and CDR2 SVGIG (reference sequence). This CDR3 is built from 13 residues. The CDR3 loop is CAWSVGTGVEQYF. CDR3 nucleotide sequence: TGTGCCTGGAGTGTCGGGACAGGGGTCGAGCAGTACTTC.

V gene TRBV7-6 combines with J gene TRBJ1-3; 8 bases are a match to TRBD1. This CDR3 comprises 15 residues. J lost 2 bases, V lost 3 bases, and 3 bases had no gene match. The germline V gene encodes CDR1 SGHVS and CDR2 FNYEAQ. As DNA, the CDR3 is TGTGCCAGCAGCTTCCGGACAGGGCCTGGAAACACCATATATTTT. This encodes CASSFRTGPGNTIYF.

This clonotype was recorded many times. CDR3 residues: CASSQTLGRKLFF. CDR3 bases: TGCGCCAGCAGCCAAACACTTGGACGCAAACTGTTTTTT. The chain uses TRBV4-3 and TRBJ1-4, with no clear D. Trimming shortened V by 2 bases and J by 11 bases, and 12 bases separated the two germline ends. The germline V gene encodes CDR1 LGHNA and CDR2 YSLEER. The CDR3 has 13 amino acids.

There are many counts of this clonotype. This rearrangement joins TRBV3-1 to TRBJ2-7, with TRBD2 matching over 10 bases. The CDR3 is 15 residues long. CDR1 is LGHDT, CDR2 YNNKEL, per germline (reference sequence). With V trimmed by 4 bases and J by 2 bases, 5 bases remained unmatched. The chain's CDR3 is CASSPAGGGPYEQYF. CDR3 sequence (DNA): TGTGCCAGCAGCCCAGCGGGGGGGGGACCCTACGAGCAGTACTTC.

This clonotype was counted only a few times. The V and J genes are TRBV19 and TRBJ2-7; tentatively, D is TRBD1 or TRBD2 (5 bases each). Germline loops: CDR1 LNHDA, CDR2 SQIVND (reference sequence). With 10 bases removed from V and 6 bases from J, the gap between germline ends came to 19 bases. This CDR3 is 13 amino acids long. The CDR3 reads CATNDSPEGEQYF. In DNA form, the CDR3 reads TGTGCCACCAACGACAGCCCAGAGGGCGAGCAGTACTTC.

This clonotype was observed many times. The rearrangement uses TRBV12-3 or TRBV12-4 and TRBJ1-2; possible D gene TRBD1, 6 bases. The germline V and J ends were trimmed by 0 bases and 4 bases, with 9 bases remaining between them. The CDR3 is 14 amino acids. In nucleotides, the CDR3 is TGTGCCAGCAGTTTAGCGGGGGCTGGCTATGGCTACACCTTC. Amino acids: CASSLAGAGYGYTF.

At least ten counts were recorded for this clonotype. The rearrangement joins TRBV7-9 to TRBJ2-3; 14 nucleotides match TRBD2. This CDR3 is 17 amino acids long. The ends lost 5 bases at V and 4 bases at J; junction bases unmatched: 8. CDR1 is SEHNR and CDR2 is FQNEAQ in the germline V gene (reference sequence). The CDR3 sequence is CASSAGTSGSTADTQYF. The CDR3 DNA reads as TGTGCCAGCAGCGCTGGGACTAGCGGGAGTACAGCAGATACGCAGTATTTT.

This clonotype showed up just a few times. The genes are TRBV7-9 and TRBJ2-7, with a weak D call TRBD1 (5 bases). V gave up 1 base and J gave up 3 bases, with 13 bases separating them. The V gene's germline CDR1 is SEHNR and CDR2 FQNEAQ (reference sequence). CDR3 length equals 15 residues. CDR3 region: CASSLGVGRVYEQYF. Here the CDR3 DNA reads TGTGCCAGCAGCTTAGGGGTTGGCAGGGTCTACGAGCAGTACTTC.

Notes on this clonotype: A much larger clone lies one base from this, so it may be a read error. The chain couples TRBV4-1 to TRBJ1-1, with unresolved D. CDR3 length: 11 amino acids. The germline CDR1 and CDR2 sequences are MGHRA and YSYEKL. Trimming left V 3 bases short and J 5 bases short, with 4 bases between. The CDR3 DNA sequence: TGCGCCAGCAGCCATGAGACTGAAGCTTTCTTT. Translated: CASSHETEAFF.

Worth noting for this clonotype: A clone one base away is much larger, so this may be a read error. The CDR3 loop reads CASSFRAAGELFF. The CDR3, as DNA: TGTGCCAGCAGTTTTCGGGCAGCCGGGGAGCTGTTTTTT. This chain uses TRBV28 with TRBJ2-2, with unresolved D. There are 13 residues in the CDR3. Per germline, CDR1 MDHEN and CDR2 SYDVKM. V was cut by 3 bases and J by 6 bases, with 8 bases left in between.

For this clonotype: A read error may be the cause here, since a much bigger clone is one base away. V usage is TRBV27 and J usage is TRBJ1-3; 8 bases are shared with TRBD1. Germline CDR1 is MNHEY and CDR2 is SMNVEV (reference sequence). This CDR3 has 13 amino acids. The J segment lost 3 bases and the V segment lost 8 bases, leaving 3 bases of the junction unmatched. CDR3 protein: CASSGTGGNTIYF. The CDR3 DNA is TGTGCCAGCTCAGGGACAGGTGGAAACACCATATATTTT.

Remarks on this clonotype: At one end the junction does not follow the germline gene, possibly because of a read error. Here the CDR3 DNA reads TGTGCCAGCAGCCTCGAAGGGGGGGGTACAAGAGAGGCCCAGTACTTC. It translates to CASSLEGGGTREAQYF. V is TRBV11-2 and J is TRBJ2-5; TRBD2 might be the D (7 bases). Germline CDR1 is SGHAT and CDR2 is FQNNGV. The CDR3 spans 16 residues.

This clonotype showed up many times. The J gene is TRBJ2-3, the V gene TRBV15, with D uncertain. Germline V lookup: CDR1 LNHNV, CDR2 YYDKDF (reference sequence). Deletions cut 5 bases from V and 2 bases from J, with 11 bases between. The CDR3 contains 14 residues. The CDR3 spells CATSQDTYTDTQYF. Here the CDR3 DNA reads TGTGCCACCAGCCAAGACACCTACACAGATACGCAGTATTTT.

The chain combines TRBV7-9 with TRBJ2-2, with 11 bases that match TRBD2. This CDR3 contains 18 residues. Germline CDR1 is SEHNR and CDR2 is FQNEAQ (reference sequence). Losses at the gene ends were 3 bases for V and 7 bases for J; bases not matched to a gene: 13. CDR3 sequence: CASSFAAGLAVQFGELFF. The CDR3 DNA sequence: TGTGCCAGCAGCTTCGCAGCGGGACTAGCGGTGCAGTTCGGGGAGCTGTTTTTT.

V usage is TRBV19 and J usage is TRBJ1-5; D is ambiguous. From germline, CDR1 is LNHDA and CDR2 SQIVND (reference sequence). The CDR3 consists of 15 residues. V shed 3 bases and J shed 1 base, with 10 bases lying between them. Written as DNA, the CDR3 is TGTGCCAGTAGTATCCCGGCAGGAAGCAATCAGCCCCAGCATTTT. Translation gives CASSIPAGSNQPQHF.

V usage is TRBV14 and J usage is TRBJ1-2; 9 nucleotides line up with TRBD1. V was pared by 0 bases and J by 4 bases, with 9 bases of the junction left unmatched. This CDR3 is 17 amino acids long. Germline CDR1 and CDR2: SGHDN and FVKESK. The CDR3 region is CASSQDGGQGFFYGYTF. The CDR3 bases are TGTGCCAGCAGCCAAGATGGGGGACAGGGATTTTTCTATGGCTACACCTTC.